Included here is one T cell receptor (beta chain) sequence, with context. This clonotype was found many times. Its cognate antigen has yet to be identified. No much larger clonotype is one base removed from it; base qualities were not supplied. The data belong to a study of T cells in Graves' hyperthyroidism and ophthalmopathy (dated by TCRdb to about 2019). Context from the whole study: Peripheral blood was collected at initial diagnosis, before any treatment. To identify distinguishing TCR V-J signatures, a discovery cohort of around 100 patients was used, comprising 43 with Graves' ophthalmopathy and 57 with stable Graves' hyperthyroidism. Prospective prediction of ophthalmopathy was tested in an independent validation cohort of some 20 hyperthyroidism patients and 17 patients who later progressed to ophthalmopathy. The roughly 91 discovery patients were randomly divided into training and test sets at a 7:3 ratio. In several Graves' hyperthyroidism patients, the study also compared T-cell repertoires from thyroid tissue with T-cell repertoires from blood. Once sampling was done, hyperthyroidism patients were given methimazole at a starting dose of 30 mg daily, whereas ophthalmopathy patients were given high-dose intravenous methylprednisolone. The paper reports TCR Vbeta CDR3 sequencing of over 130 peripheral blood samples: approximately 43 ophthalmopathy, some 80 hyperthyroidism and around 17 progressor patients.

The paper's findings and limits, for the study overall: In validation, progression to ophthalmopathy was predicted by the model with approximately 67% sensitivity and 72.22% specificity, a median of roughly six months before onset. A 13 V-J signature model separated ophthalmopathy from stable hyperthyroidism, with 87.88% sensitivity and roughly 84% specificity in cross-validation and 80%/75% in testing. Most expanded thyroid clonotypes (frequency above 0.001) were also detected in blood, a finding suggesting that blood repertoires may reflect thyroid immune responses. Sample size was not statistically predetermined, and investigators were not blinded to group allocation.

TCR beta CDR3 regions were amplified from RNA transcripts. A first-round RT-PCR of the TCR CDR3 used the HTBI primer set with the Qiagen OneStep RT-PCR kit. The libraries were constructed in a second round of multiplex PCR and then size-selected and purified. Sequencing of the libraries was done on an Illumina HiSeq2000 using paired-end 100 bp reads. In the paper's pipeline: SOAPnuke was used to process the raw data, throwing out any read that contained adapters or uncalled bases, had a mean Phred below 15, or lacked an exact constant-primer or identifier match. COPE v1.2.5 was used to merge the high-quality paired reads, and each unique nucleotide sequence was defined as a clonotype. MiTCR v1.1 was used to align the clonotypes against IMGT TRBV, TRBD and TRBJ reference segments. Only V-J combinations with frequency above 0.0001, covering 99.2% of repertoires, were analysed. The TCS score was defined as the ratio of F50 (clonal expansion) to E x V (chaos), calculated using BLOSUM62-based TCRdist between CDR3 peptides within each V-J. Welch's t-statistics and random forest reduced roughly 500 V-J features to roughly 13, which were used in a naive Bayes classifier (R e1071). Through fastp at Q25 and MiXCR, TCRdb rebuilt clones from the public reads, retaining in-frame beta chains. CDR3 protein sequences are deduplicated, and each keeps its most common genes and DNA. These V and J calls originate from TCRdb's pipeline instead of the authors' own analysis. Recorded for this sample are roughly 500,000 distinct CDR3 sequences; more than 11% of them occurred a single time. Jointly, the top ten make up roughly 6.2% of the sample.

Hyperthyroidism patients were newly diagnosed, had a disease duration of under 2 months, and were aged 18 to 65 years. Any patient with an uncontrolled infection, another autoimmune disease, pregnancy or lactation was excluded. Diagnoses were based on clinical symptoms, serum thyroxine and TRAb, thyroid ultrasound and orbital computed tomography. Blood from progressor patients was drawn when they were first diagnosed with hyperthyroidism, before any ophthalmopathy symptoms appeared. PBMCs were isolated from 7.5 to 10 ml of fresh peripheral blood by Ficoll-Paque density gradient centrifugation. Progressor patients were first diagnosed with Graves' hyperthyroidism and then developed ophthalmopathy during follow-up. Trizol reagent was used to extract total RNA, and RNA quality was then checked on an Agilent 2100 Bioanalyzer. Sample: blood. The TCR was taken from a woman in her 30s with Graves' hyperthyroidism that later progressed to Graves' ophthalmopathy.

The CDR3 region reads CASSLSAAFYGYTF. Here is the DNA: TGTGCCAGCAGTTTATCGGCAGCTTTCTATGGCTACACCTTC. This receptor chain uses TRBV28 and TRBJ1-2; no confident D gene assignment can be made. Relative to germline, V is 1 base shorter and J is 4 bases shorter, with 10 bases between their ends. The CDR3 measures 14 amino acids from cysteine to phenylalanine. The CDR3 DNA has 42 bases and is translated from base 1. CDR1 and CDR2, per the germline V gene, are MDHEN and SYDVKM.